Listed below are T cell receptor beta chains from one sample, sequenced in a study of blood T cells in healthy people across ages. TCRdb passed the 5' RACE reads through MiXCR, listing each CDR3 protein once. The sample includes over a million distinct CDR3 sequences, 59% seen only once; the top ten take over 5%. The specimen was blood. These receptors all stem from a man aged 18 to 30 in good health. Both conserved end residues are part of each CDR3. A D gene is named only where the DNA matches it firmly. Part of the rows lack a size; the others show once, few, many or a class for expanded clones.

V	J	size	D	DNA	CDR3
TRBV6-1	TRBJ2-5	NA	NA	TGTGCCAGCAGTCCCCGGTTAGGGGGGGCCCAAAATGAGCAGTACTTC	CASSPRLGGAQNEQYF
TRBV4-1	TRBJ1-1	NA	NA	TGCGCCGGCAGCCTCCTAGGGGGGAACACTGAAGCTTTCTTT	CAGSLLGGNTEAFF
TRBV7-2	TRBJ2-7	few	NA	TGTGCCAGCAGCTTAGCGGCGGCTGGAGCCTACGAGCAGTACTTC	CASSLAAAGAYEQYF
TRBV7-9	TRBJ2-3	NA	TRBD2	TGTGCCAGCAGCTTAATAGCGGGGGACCTTCTTAAGGGTCAGTATTTT	CASSLIAGDLLKGQYF
TRBV29-1	TRBJ1-2	few	NA	TGCAGCGTTGGGGAGGCAGGGTATGGCTACACCTTC	CSVGEAGYGYTF
TRBV6-2/TRBV6-3	TRBJ2-3	NA	NA	TGTGCCAGCGGCGTAACAGCCGCAGATACGCAGTATTTT	CASGVTAADTQYF
TRBV7-2	TRBJ2-5	NA	TRBD2	TGTGCCAGCAGCTCCCCGGGACTAGCGGAAGGGGAGACCCAGTACTTC	CASSSPGLAEGETQYF
TRBV28	TRBJ1-4	NA	NA	TGTGCCAGCAGTTTCCCCTCAAACCCGGACAGACAAAATGAAAAACTGTTTTTT	CASSFPSNPDRQNEKLFF
TRBV7-2	TRBJ2-7	NA	NA	TGTGCCAGCAGCTTGGAGGGACACCGCTCCTACGAGCAGTACTTC	CASSLEGHRSYEQYF
TRBV14	TRBJ1-2	NA	TRBD1	TGTGCCAGCAGCCAAGATCTTTGGGACAGGGGCTACACCTTC	CASSQDLWDRGYTF